This record covers a single T cell receptor beta chain. The sample is drawn from a study of blood T cell repertoires in COVID-19. The wider study: T cells, B-cell-depleted T cells, or PBMCs supplied cDNA or gDNA.

There are 16 residues in the CDR3. Germline values: CDR1 KGHSH, CDR2 LQKENI. V was clipped by 1 base and J by 2 bases, with 12 bases between them. Method: immunoSEQ multiplex PCR; TCRdb's copy keeps in-frame clones and lacks some. The sample lists about 180,000 clones; around 73% were seen once. The chain has TRBV18 and TRBJ1-5, with D perhaps TRBD1 (6 bases). The sample was PBMCs or T cells enriched from blood (not recorded which). The receptor was isolated from a woman between 50 and 59 years old who had recovered from COVID-19. DNA for the CDR3: TGTGCCAGCTCACCACGGGGGACATCAGGCAATCAGCCCCAGCATTTT. Amino acids: CASSPRGTSGNQPQHF.